Described below is a single T cell receptor (beta chain) sequence and its context. These data come from a study of patients and donors after allogeneic stem cell transplantation. MiXCR was run by TCRdb on the RT-PCR reads, yielding one entry per CDR3 protein. The table has about 200,000 distinct CDR3 sequences, about 38% seen once. Trimming took off 3 bases at V and 6 bases at J, with 14 bases between the two ends. This CDR3 comprises 14 residues. CDR1 and CDR2 (germline): SGHRS, YFSETQ. Material: blood, either unsorted or a sorted T cell fraction (not recorded which). The chain couples TRBV5-1 to TRBJ2-3; D might be TRBD1 or TRBD2, each matching 5 bases. The receptor was derived from a human donor who was either an allogeneic HSCT recipient or a stem cell or donor lymphocyte infusion donor (not recorded which). It is not recorded whose cells these are; they may come from a transplant donor. The CDR3 region has the DNA TGCGCCAGCAGCTGGGACGGGCAGATGGATACGCAGTATTTT. This codes for CASSWDGQMDTQYF.